One and the same sample provided the 27 T cell receptor beta chains below, sequenced in a study of blood T cell repertoires in COVID-19. The protocol was immunoSEQ multiplex PCR, while the TCRdb copy is restricted to in-frame clones and leaves out a portion. In the table there are 110,000 to 150,000 clones, 75% to 90% of which are singletons. Sequences were obtained from peripheral blood. The receptors come from a human donor in a cohort sampled during active COVID-19.

J is TRBJ2-2 and V is TRBV19; weak D call: TRBD2 (5 bases). Trimming took 10 bases from V and 1 from J, leaving 19 bases between them. The CDR3 contains 16 residues. Germline assignment: CDR1 LNHDA and CDR2 SQIVND (reference sequence). CDR3 in DNA: TGTGCCACCCGATTAGCGTACACAAAGAACACCGGGGAGCTGTTTTTT. Its protein product is CATRLAYTKNTGELFF.

V is TRBV4-3 and J is TRBJ1-3; the D is unclear. V was shortened by 1 base and J by 0 bases, with 10 bases between the two germline ends. This CDR3 has 16 residues. CDR1 and CDR2 from the germline V gene are LGHNA and YSLEER. The CDR3 region is CASSQARRGSGNTIYF. CDR3 nucleotide sequence: TGCGCCAGCAGCCAAGCCCGCCGGGGCTCTGGAAACACCATATATTTT.

Worth noting for this clone: The conserved final phenylalanine or tryptophan is absent from the CDR3, which likely points to a read error. Because the CDR3's place on the DNA is in doubt, the DNA is left out and the CDR3 is given as listed by TCRdb. This chain connects TRBV20-1 to TRBJ1-1. The CDR3 length is 8 residues, termini included. CDR1 is DFQATT and CDR2 is SNEGSKA in the germline V gene (reference sequence). This CDR3 reads CSAAGPPN.

This clone showed up just once. The chain has TRBV6-2 or TRBV6-3 and TRBJ2-4; 8 nucleotides line up with TRBD1. The CDR3 is made up of 20 amino acids. Per germline, CDR1 MNHEY and CDR2 SVGEGT. Losses at the gene ends were 6 bases for V and 9 bases for J; bases not matched to a gene: 28. CDR3 protein: CASSPIPGGPTGALRGIQYF. The CDR3 bases are TGTGCCAGCAGCCCCATACCTGGGGGGCCGACAGGGGCCTTGCGGGGCATTCAGTACTTC.

The chain uses TRBV5-1 and TRBJ1-6; 7 nucleotides align to TRBD1. Germline V gene sequence: CDR1 SGHRS, CDR2 YFSETQ. The CDR3 extends over 15 amino acids. V lost 0 bases and J lost 8; bases outside the gene matches: 5. CDR3 DNA sequence: TGCGCCAGCAGCTTGGAGGGGACAGTTGATTCACCCCTCCACTTT. The encoded protein is CASSLEGTVDSPLHF.

The chain joins TRBV24-1 to TRBJ2-1; D possibly corresponds to TRBD1 (5 bases). The CDR3 is 14 amino acids. Trimming took 5 bases from V and 5 from J, leaving 12 bases between them. Germline V gives CDR1 KGHDR, CDR2 SFDVKD. The CDR3 loop reads CATSGGSADNEQFF. The CDR3 DNA is TGTGCCACCAGTGGGGGCTCTGCGGACAATGAGCAGTTCTTC.

The CDR3 sequence: CSASTGGDEAFF. The CDR3 nucleotides read TGCAGTGCTAGTACAGGGGGAGATGAAGCTTTCTTT. This rearrangement joins TRBV20-1 to TRBJ1-1; 8 bases are a match to TRBD1. V gave up 3 bases and J gave up 7 bases; unmatched junction bases: 4. CDR3 length: 12 amino acids. Germline CDR1 is DFQATT and CDR2 is SNEGSKA (reference sequence).

The chain recombines TRBV5-1 with TRBJ2-7; D is possibly TRBD2 (5 bases). Trimming shortened V by 6 bases and J by 2 bases, and 9 bases separated the two germline ends. CDR3 length: 12 amino acids. From germline, CDR1 is SGHRS and CDR2 YFSETQ. CDR3 sequence (DNA): TGCGCCAGCAAGGACGGGGCCTACGAGCAGTACTTC. This encodes CASKDGAYEQYF.

The V gene is TRBV5-1, the J gene TRBJ2-3, with 7 bases that match TRBD1. CDR1 is SGHRS, CDR2 YFSETQ, per germline. The CDR3 loop spans 15 amino acids. V dropped 4 bases and J dropped 1; count of bases not matched to a gene: 6. CDR3 protein: CASSIRDSRTDTQYF. CDR3 sequence (DNA): TGCGCCAGCAGCATTAGGGACAGTCGCACAGATACGCAGTATTTT.

This clone was detected once. V gene TRBV7-2 combines with J gene TRBJ2-3, with 11 bases aligning to TRBD2. CDR1 and CDR2 from the germline V gene are SGHTA and FQGNSA. J gave up 2 bases and V 3 bases, and 4 bases lay outside the gene matches. CDR3 length equals 16 residues. CDR3 in amino acids: CASSLLAGGTTDTQYF. The CDR3 coding sequence is TGTGCCAGCAGCTTGTTAGCGGGAGGGACCACAGATACGCAGTATTTT.

This rearrangement joins TRBV5-1 to TRBJ1-1, with D possibly matching TRBD1 (6 bases). V was trimmed by 2 bases and J by 11 bases, leaving 19 bases between them. Germline V lookup: CDR1 SGHRS, CDR2 YFSETQ. This CDR3 is built from 14 residues. CDR3 bases: TGCGCCAGCAGCTTAATAGACAGGCTAACGGGGGCTTTCTTT. Amino acids: CASSLIDRLTGAFF.

As concerns this clone: Other DNA sequences in the sample encode the same CDR3. The V and J genes are TRBV11-3 and TRBJ2-1, with 13 bases identical to TRBD2. The CDR3 covers 16 residues. With 5 bases clipped from V and 7 bases from J, the junction kept 8 bases outside the gene matches. CDR1 and CDR2 from the germline V gene are SGHNT and YENEEA. Here the CDR3 DNA reads TGTGCCAGCAGCACTAGACTAGCGGGGGGCAGGAATGAGCAGTTCTTC. As protein: CASSTRLAGGRNEQFF.

The V gene is TRBV29-1, the J gene TRBJ1-2; D perhaps matches TRBD1 (6 bases). This CDR3 comprises 14 residues. The V gene lost 1 base and the J gene lost 6 bases, with 15 bases spanning the gap. Looked up from germline, CDR1 is SQVTM and CDR2 is ANQGSEA. CDR3 sequence reads: CSVEVDRKTHGYTF. CDR3 nucleotides: TGCAGCGTTGAAGTCGACAGGAAGACGCATGGCTACACCTTC.

The V and J genes are TRBV7-9 and TRBJ1-2; tentatively, D is TRBD1 (6 bases). The germline V and J ends were trimmed by 3 bases and 4 bases, with 15 bases remaining between them. CDR1 SEHNR and CDR2 FQNEAQ come from the germline V gene (reference sequence). This CDR3 has 15 amino acids. The CDR3 DNA sequence: TGTGCCAGCAGCTTGGCGGCGGGGGCGAGCTATGGCTACACCTTC. Translation gives CASSLAAGASYGYTF.

The genes are TRBV3-1 (or the pseudogene TRBV3-2) and TRBJ1-1; 8 bases match TRBD1. There are 16 residues in the CDR3. CDR1 LGHDT and CDR2 YNNKEL come from the germline V gene (reference sequence). Unmatched junction bases numbered 9, after V lost 2 bases and J lost 4 bases. Here the CDR3 reads CASSQPTQGAGTEAFF. CDR3 bases: TGTGCCAGCAGCCAACCAACTCAGGGGGCTGGCACTGAAGCTTTCTTT.

The CDR3 sequence is CASSVRVSNTEAFF. The CDR3 nucleotides are TGCGCCAGCAGCGTGAGGGTCTCGAACACTGAAGCTTTCTTT. The rearrangement links TRBV5-1 to TRBJ1-1; unclear D gene. The CDR3 consists of 14 residues. Trimming took off 4 bases at V and 1 base at J, with 11 bases between the two ends. Germline assignment: CDR1 SGHRS and CDR2 YFSETQ.

The rearrangement joins TRBV14 to TRBJ2-3; 12 bases align to TRBD1. CDR3 length: 14 residues. In germline, CDR1 is SGHDN, CDR2 FVKESK. The V and J ends lost 7 bases and 9 bases, in that order; junction bases with no gene match: 8. The CDR3 DNA sequence: TGTGCCAGCAAGGCTGGGACAGGGGGCATGACGCAGTATTTT. Translating it yields CASKAGTGGMTQYF.

The rearrangement joins TRBV6-6 to TRBJ2-1; 10 bases agree with TRBD1. This CDR3 has 16 amino acids. Trimming cost V 4 bases and J 5 bases; bases outside gene matches: 8. CDR1 and CDR2 (germline): MNHNY, SVGAGI (reference sequence). The CDR3 sequence: CASSWTPGTGDNEQFF. As DNA, the CDR3 is TGTGCCAGCAGTTGGACACCCGGGACAGGGGACAATGAGCAGTTCTTC.

V and J are TRBV2 and TRBJ1-1; D is possibly TRBD1 (5 bases). CDR3 length: 12 residues. Germline V CDR1 and CDR2: SNHLY, FYNNEI. V was cut by 7 bases and J by 7 bases, with 13 bases left in between. The DNA of the CDR3 is TGTGCCAGCACACTCCAGGGAAATGAAGCTTTCTTT. The encoded protein is CASTLQGNEAFF.

The chain couples TRBV6-6 to TRBJ1-2; D not certain. The germline V gene encodes CDR1 MNHNY and CDR2 SVGAGI (reference sequence). Trimming shortened V by 2 bases and J by 2 bases, and 9 bases separated the two germline ends. This CDR3 region has 14 residues. CDR3 loop: CASSYVASNYGYTF. The CDR3 DNA sequence: TGTGCCAGCAGTTACGTAGCATCAAACTATGGCTACACCTTC.

The CDR3 DNA sequence: TGTGCCAGCTCGCGGGACTTGGGAGATACGCAGTATTTT. This codes for CASSRDLGDTQYF. The V gene is TRBV18, the J gene TRBJ2-3; a possible D gene is TRBD2 (6 bases). The germline V gene has CDR1 KGHSH and CDR2 LQKENI. CDR3 size: 13 residues. V was clipped by 6 bases and J by 5 bases, with 12 bases between them.

The rearrangement uses TRBV18 and TRBJ2-7; maybe TRBD1 (8 bases). The CDR3 consists of 13 residues. The germline V gene encodes CDR1 KGHSH and CDR2 LQKENI. V lost 5 bases and J 7 bases, leaving 15 bases between the germline ends. CDR3 amino acids: CASSADREGEQYV. In nucleotides, the CDR3 is TGTGCCAGCTCAGCGGACAGGGAGGGAGAGCAGTACGTC.

The table lists this clone with a count of one. This chain joins TRBV15 and TRBJ1-3; D gene ambiguous. Per germline, CDR1 LNHNV and CDR2 YYDKDF (reference sequence). This CDR3 contains 15 residues. V was pared by 0 bases and J by 0 bases, with 6 bases between. CDR3 bases: TGTGCCACCAGCAGAGAACACAACTCTGGAAACACCATATATTTT. It yields the protein CATSREHNSGNTIYF.

This clone appeared a few times. This sequence joins TRBV6-2 or TRBV6-3 and TRBJ2-6; no definite D call. The CDR3 has 16 amino acids. V lost 5 bases to trimming and J lost 0 bases, with 11 bases between them. Looked up from germline, CDR1 is MNHEY and CDR2 is SVGEGT. The DNA for the CDR3 is TGTGCCAGCAGTGCAGAAAGTTACTCTGGGGCCAACGTCCTGACTTTC. Translation: CASSAESYSGANVLTF.

This chain connects TRBV19 to TRBJ2-3, with 8 bases that match TRBD2. Per germline, CDR1 LNHDA and CDR2 SQIVND (reference sequence). The length of the CDR3 is 15 residues. V lost 3 bases and J lost 4; bases outside the gene matches: 6. CDR3 DNA: TGTGCCAGTAGTATTCCCGGGAGGGGCCCAGATACGCAGTATTTT. Translating it yields CASSIPGRGPDTQYF.

The CDR3 nucleotides read TGTGCCAGAAACCGGGAATCTGGAAACACCATATATTTT. Protein sequence: CARNRESGNTIYF. This chain joins TRBV21-1 and TRBJ1-3. TRBV21-1 is given as a pseudogene. The CDR3 is made up of 13 amino acids.

V and J are TRBV24-1 and TRBJ2-3; the D gene is possibly TRBD1 (5 bases). V was trimmed by 4 bases and J by 0 bases, leaving 10 bases between them. This CDR3 region has 15 residues. Germline V lookup: CDR1 KGHDR, CDR2 SFDVKD. CDR3 residues: CATSDLSGSTDTQYF. As DNA, the CDR3 is TGTGCCACCAGTGACCTGTCAGGGAGCACAGATACGCAGTATTTT.